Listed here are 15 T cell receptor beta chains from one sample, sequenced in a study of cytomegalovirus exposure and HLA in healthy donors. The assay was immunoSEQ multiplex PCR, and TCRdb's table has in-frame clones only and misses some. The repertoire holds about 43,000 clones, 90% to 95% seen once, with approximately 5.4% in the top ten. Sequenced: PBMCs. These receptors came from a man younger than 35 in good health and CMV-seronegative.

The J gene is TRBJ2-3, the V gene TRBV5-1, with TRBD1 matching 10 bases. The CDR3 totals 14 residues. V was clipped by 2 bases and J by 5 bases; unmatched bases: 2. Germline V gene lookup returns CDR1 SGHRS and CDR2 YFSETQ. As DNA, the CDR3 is TGCGCCAGCAGCTTCGGGACAGGGGAAGATACGCAGTATTTT. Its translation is CASSFGTGEDTQYF.

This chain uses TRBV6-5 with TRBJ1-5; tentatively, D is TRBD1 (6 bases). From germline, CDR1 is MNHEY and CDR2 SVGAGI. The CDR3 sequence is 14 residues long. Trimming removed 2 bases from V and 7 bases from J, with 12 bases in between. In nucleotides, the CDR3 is TGTGCCAGCAGTTACAAGGGGGATGGCCAGCCCCAGCATTTT. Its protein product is CASSYKGDGQPQHF.

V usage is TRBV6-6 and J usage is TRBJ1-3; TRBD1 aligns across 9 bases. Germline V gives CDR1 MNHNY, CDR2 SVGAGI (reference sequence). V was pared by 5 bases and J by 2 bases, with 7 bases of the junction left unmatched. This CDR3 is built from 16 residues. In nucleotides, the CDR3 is TGTGCCAGCAGTCAACAGGGACAGGGAGCTGGAAACACCATATATTTT. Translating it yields CASSQQGQGAGNTIYF.

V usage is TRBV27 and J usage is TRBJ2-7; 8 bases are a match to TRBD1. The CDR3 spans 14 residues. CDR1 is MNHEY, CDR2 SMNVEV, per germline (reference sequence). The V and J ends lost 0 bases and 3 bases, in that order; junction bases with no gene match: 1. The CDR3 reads CASSLSGQVYEQYF. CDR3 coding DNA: TGTGCCAGCAGTTTATCGGGACAGGTCTACGAGCAGTACTTC.

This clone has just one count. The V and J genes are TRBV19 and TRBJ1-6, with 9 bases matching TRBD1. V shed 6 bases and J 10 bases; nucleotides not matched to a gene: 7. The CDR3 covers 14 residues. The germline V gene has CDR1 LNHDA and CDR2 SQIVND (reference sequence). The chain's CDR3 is CASRTGTGFSPLHF. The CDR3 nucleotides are TGTGCCAGTAGGACCGGGACAGGGTTCTCACCCCTCCACTTT. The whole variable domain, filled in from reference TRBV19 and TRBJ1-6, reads DGGITQSPKYLFRKEGQNVTLSCEQNLNHDAMYWYRQDPGQGLRLIYYSQIVNDFQKGDIAEGYSVSREKKESFPLTVTSAQKNPTAFYLCASRTGTGFSPLHFGNGTRLTVT.

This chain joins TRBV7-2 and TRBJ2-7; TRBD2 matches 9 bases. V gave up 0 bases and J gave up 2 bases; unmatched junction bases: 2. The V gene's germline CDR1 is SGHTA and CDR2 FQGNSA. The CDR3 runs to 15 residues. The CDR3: CASSLATSGAYEQYF. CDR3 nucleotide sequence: TGTGCCAGCAGCTTAGCGACTAGCGGAGCCTACGAGCAGTACTTC. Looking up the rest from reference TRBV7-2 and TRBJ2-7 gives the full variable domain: GAGVSQSPSNKVTEKGKDVELRCDPISGHTALYWYRQSLGQGLEFLIYFQGNSAPDKSGLPSDRFSAERTGGSVSTLTIQRTQQEDSAVYLCASSLATSGAYEQYFGPGTRLTVT.

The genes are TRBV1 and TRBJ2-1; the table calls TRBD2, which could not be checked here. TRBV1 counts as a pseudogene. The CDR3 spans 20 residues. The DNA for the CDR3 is TGCACCAGCAGCCAAGACAAGTCGCGGGGGGCCGTATTATCGTCGGGTGAGCAGTTCTTC. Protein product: CTSSQDKSRGAVLSSGEQFF.

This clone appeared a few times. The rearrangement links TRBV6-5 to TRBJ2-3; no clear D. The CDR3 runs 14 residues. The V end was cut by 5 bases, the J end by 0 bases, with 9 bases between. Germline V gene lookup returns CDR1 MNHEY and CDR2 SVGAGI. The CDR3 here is CASSPVLSTDTQYF. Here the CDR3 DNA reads TGTGCCAGCAGTCCAGTTCTGAGCACAGATACGCAGTATTTT.

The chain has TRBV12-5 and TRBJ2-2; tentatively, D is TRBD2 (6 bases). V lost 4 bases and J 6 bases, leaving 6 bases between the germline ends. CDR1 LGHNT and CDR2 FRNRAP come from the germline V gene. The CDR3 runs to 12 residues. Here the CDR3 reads CASGWEAGELFF. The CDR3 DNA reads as TGTGCTAGTGGTTGGGAGGCCGGGGAGCTGTTTTTT.

The CDR3 loop is CASSFREATEAFF. Here the CDR3 DNA reads TGCGCCAGCAGCTTCCGGGAGGCCACTGAAGCTTTCTTT. The J gene is TRBJ1-1, the V gene TRBV5-1; D uncertain. The germline V and J ends were trimmed by 2 bases and 4 bases, with 9 bases remaining between them. There are 13 residues in the CDR3. From germline, CDR1 is SGHRS and CDR2 YFSETQ.

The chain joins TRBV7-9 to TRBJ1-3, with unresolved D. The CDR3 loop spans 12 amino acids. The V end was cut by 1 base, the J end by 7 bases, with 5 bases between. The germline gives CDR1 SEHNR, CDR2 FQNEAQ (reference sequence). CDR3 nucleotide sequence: TGTGCCAGCAGCTTAGGAGTGAACACCATATATTTT. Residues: CASSLGVNTIYF.

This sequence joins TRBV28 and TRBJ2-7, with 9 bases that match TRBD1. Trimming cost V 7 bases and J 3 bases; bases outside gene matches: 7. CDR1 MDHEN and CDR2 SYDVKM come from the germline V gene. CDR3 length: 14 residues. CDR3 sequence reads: CASNVRGQGYEQYF. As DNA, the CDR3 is TGTGCCAGCAATGTTAGGGGACAGGGCTACGAGCAGTACTTC.

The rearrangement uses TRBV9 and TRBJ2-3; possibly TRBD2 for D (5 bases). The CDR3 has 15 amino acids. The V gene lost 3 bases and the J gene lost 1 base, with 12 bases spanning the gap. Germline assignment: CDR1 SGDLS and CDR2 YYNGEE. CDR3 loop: CASSDLRARTDTQYF. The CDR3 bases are TGTGCCAGCAGCGATCTGAGGGCACGCACAGATACGCAGTATTTT.

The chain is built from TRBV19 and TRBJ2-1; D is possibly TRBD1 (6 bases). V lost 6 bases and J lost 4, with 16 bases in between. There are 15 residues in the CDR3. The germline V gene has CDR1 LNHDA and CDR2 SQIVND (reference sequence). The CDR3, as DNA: TGTGCCAGTAGACCAACAGGGAACCCTTACAATGAGCAGTTCTTC. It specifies CASRPTGNPYNEQFF.

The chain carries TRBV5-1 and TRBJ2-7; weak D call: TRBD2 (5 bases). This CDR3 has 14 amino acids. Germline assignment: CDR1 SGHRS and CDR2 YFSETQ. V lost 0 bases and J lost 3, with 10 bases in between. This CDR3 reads CASSLGAAGYEQYF. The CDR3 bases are TGCGCCAGCAGCTTGGGGGCTGCGGGCTACGAGCAGTACTTC.